Shown below are 7 T cell receptor beta chains from a single sample sequenced in a study of T cells after yellow fever vaccination. TCRdb called the 5' RACE reads again in MiXCR, with one record for every CDR3 protein. The table has approximately 160,000 distinct CDR3 sequences, about a tenth seen once. Sequencing used CD8+ T cells sorted from PBMCs, obtained 45 days after the yellow fever booster vaccination. All receptors come from a man aged 18 to 30 who received the YFV17D yellow fever vaccine.

This sequence joins TRBV7-9 and TRBJ2-3; D uncertain. Germline V lookup: CDR1 SEHNR, CDR2 FQNEAQ (reference sequence). V was clipped by 4 bases and J by 4 bases, with 12 bases between them. This CDR3 spans 14 amino acids. CDR3 region: CASSSTLQPDTQYF. Here the CDR3 DNA reads TGTGCCAGCAGCTCCACCCTACAACCAGATACGCAGTATTTT.

The sample holds a few counts of this clonotype. The chain has TRBV3-1 and TRBJ1-6; D is unclear. The CDR3 has 15 residues. The ends were cut back, 1 base at V and 9 bases at J, with 13 bases in the middle. Looked up from germline, CDR1 is LGHDT and CDR2 is YNNKEL (reference sequence). In DNA form, the CDR3 reads TGTGCCAGCAGCCAAGTCGGAGGCGTCGGTTCACCCCTCCACTTT. It specifies CASSQVGGVGSPLHF.

This clonotype was seen a handful of times. This chain joins TRBV9 and TRBJ1-5, with 9 bases identical to TRBD1. The CDR3 sequence is 15 residues long. Germline CDR1 SGDLS, CDR2 YYNGEE. The ends lost 4 bases at V and 4 bases at J; junction bases unmatched: 6. The CDR3 nucleotides read TGTGCCAGCAGCCGGACAGGGGTGGGAAATCAGCCCCAGCATTTT. Protein: CASSRTGVGNQPQHF.

This clonotype was seen more than once but under ten times. The chain links TRBV3-1 to TRBJ1-2; D gene unclear. Germline CDR1 is LGHDT and CDR2 is YNNKEL (reference sequence). V was pared by 6 bases and J by 4 bases, with 15 bases between. The CDR3 extends over 14 amino acids. The CDR3 region has the DNA TGTGCCAGCAGACTCAGTGGACGGATCTATGGCTACACCTTC. It yields the protein CASRLSGRIYGYTF.

This clonotype was detected ten times or more. The J gene is TRBJ2-3, the V gene TRBV7-9; D not certain. The CDR3 extends over 13 amino acids. Germline CDR1 and CDR2: SEHNR and FQNEAQ (reference sequence). V lost 5 bases, J lost 9 bases, and 15 bases lay in between. This chain's CDR3 is CASSALGSLTQYF. As DNA, the CDR3 is TGTGCCAGCAGCGCCCTGGGTAGCCTCACGCAGTATTTT.

The J gene is TRBJ1-6, the V gene TRBV27, with 7 nucleotides matching TRBD1. With 2 bases clipped from V and 6 bases from J, the junction kept 13 bases outside the gene matches. The CDR3 loop spans 18 amino acids. The germline V gene has CDR1 MNHEY and CDR2 SMNVEV (reference sequence). The CDR3 spells CASSLIRDSPYVNSPLHF. CDR3 bases: TGTGCCAGCAGTTTAATCAGGGACAGCCCCTACGTTAATTCACCCCTCCACTTT.

The J gene is TRBJ2-6, the V gene TRBV4-1, with D perhaps matching TRBD2 (5 bases). The CDR3 sequence is 17 residues long. Looked up from germline, CDR1 is MGHRA and CDR2 is YSYEKL. The V end lost 2 bases, the J end lost 0 bases, and 11 bases lay between the germline ends. The chain's CDR3 is CASSQTNGVSGANVLTF. DNA of the CDR3: TGCGCCAGCAGCCAAACGAACGGGGTCTCTGGGGCCAACGTCCTGACTTTC.